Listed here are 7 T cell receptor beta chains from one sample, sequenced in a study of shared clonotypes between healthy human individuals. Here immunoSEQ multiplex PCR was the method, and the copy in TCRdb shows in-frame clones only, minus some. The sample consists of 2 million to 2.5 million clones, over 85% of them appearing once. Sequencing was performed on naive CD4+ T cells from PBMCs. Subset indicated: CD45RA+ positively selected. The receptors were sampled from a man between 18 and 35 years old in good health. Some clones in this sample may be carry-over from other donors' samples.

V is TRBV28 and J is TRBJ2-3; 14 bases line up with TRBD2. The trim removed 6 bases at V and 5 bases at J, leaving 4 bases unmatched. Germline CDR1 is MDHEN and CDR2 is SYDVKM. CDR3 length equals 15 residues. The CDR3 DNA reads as TGTGCCAGCAGCCGACTAGCGGGAGGGCGAGATACGCAGTATTTT. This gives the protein CASSRLAGGRDTQYF.

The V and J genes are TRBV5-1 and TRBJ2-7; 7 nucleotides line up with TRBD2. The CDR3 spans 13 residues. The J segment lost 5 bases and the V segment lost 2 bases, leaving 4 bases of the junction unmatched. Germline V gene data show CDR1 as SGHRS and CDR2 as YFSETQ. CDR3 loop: CASSLGGTNEQYF. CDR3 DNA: TGCGCCAGCAGCTTAGGAGGGACTAACGAGCAGTACTTC.

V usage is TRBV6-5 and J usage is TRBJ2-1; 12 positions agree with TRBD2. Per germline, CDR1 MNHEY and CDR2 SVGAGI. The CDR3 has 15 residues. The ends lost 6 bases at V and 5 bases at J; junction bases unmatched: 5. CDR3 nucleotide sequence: TGTGCCAGCAGCTATACTAGCGGGAGGAACAATGAGCAGTTCTTC. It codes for CASSYTSGRNNEQFF.

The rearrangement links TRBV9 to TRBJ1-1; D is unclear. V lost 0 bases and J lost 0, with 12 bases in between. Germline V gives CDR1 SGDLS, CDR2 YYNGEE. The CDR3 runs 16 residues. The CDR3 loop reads CASSVVGNLMNTEAFF. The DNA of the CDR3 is TGTGCCAGCAGCGTAGTGGGGAACCTTATGAACACTGAAGCTTTCTTT.

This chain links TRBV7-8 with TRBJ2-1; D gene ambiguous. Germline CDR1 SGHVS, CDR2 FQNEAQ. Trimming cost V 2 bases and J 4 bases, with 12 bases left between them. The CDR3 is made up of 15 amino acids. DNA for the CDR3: TGTGCCAGCAGCTTATCTCGGCAGCCTTACAATGAGCAGTTCTTC. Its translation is CASSLSRQPYNEQFF.

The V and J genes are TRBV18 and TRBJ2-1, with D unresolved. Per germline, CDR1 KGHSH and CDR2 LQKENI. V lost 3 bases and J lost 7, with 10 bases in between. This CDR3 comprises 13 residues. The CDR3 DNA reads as TGTGCCAGCTCACCTGGTGGGGTTAATGAGCAGTTCTTC. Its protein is CASSPGGVNEQFF.

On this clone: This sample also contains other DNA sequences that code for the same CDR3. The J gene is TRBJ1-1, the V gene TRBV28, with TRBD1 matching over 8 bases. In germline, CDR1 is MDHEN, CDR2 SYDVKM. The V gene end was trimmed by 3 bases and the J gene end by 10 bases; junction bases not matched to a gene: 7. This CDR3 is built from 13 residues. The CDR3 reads CASSLGQGAPAFF. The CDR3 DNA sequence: TGTGCCAGCAGTTTGGGTCAGGGGGCGCCAGCTTTCTTT.